A single sample is the source of the 5 T cell receptor beta chains below, sequenced in a study of cytomegalovirus exposure and HLA in healthy donors. A multiplex PCR was run with 60 Vbeta primers and 13 Jbeta primers. Using immunoSEQ multiplex PCR, the repertoire was profiled, and TCRdb retains in-frame clones only, with some absent. Of roughly 140,000 clones in the sample, approximately 72% were seen once. Sequencing was carried out using PBMCs. These receptors originate from a man in his forties in good health and CMV-seronegative.

V is TRBV4-1 and J is TRBJ1-5; 7 nucleotides line up with TRBD1. The CDR3 sequence is 14 residues long. V lost 1 base and J lost 6; bases outside the gene matches: 3. Germline values: CDR1 MGHRA, CDR2 YSYEKL. The CDR3 region has the DNA TGCGCCAGCAGCCAAGGGACAGGTAGTCAGCCCCAGCATTTT. It specifies CASSQGTGSQPQHF.

Written as DNA, the CDR3 is TGTGCCAGCAGTTTCATTTTAGGACTAGCGGGAGCGACCGGGGAGCTGTTTTTT. It translates to CASSFILGLAGATGELFF. The chain joins TRBV27 to TRBJ2-2, with 13 nucleotides matching TRBD2. The trim removed 3 bases at V and 5 bases at J, leaving 9 bases unmatched. The germline gives CDR1 MNHEY, CDR2 SMNVEV (reference sequence). The CDR3 has 18 residues.

The chain combines TRBV7-6 with TRBJ2-1; TRBD2 agrees at 9 bases. The CDR3 length is 18 residues. The germline V gene has CDR1 SGHVS and CDR2 FNYEAQ. V lost 2 bases, J lost 7 bases, and 15 bases stayed unmatched. The CDR3 coding sequence is TGTGCCAGCAGCTTACAGGGGGAGGCAGCGGGAGGCCTTAATGAGCAGTTCTTC. Its translation is CASSLQGEAAGGLNEQFF.

This clone occurred a few times. The chain links TRBV4-3 to TRBJ1-4; D gene ambiguous. V was clipped by 1 base and J by 8 bases, with 14 bases between them. Germline-derived CDR1 and CDR2 are LGHNA and YSLEER. The CDR3 totals 15 residues. CDR3: CASSQGLGVSEKLFF. The DNA of the CDR3 is TGCGCCAGCAGCCAAGGTCTGGGCGTAAGCGAAAAACTGTTTTTT.

This chain connects TRBV6-1 to TRBJ1-4; weak D call: TRBD1 (5 bases). This CDR3 comprises 15 residues. Between the trimmed V and J ends, which lost 5 bases and 7 bases, there was a span of 17 bases. CDR1 MNHNS and CDR2 SASEGT come from the germline V gene. The chain's CDR3 is CASSQSGGTSEKLFF. The CDR3 DNA follows: TGTGCCAGCAGTCAATCCGGGGGGACGTCTGAAAAACTGTTTTTT.